These 8 T cell receptor beta chains were sequenced from one sample in a study of T cells after yellow fever vaccination. Via MiXCR, TCRdb re-called the 5' RACE reads, giving one row per CDR3 protein. The table has 350,000 to 550,000 distinct CDR3 sequences, roughly 20% seen once; the top ten hold about 18%. The sequencing here drew on PBMCs, taken before the yellow fever booster vaccination. These TCRs come from a man between 18 and 29 years old who received the YFV17D yellow fever vaccine.

V and J are TRBV7-9 and TRBJ2-7; TRBD2 matches at 15 bases. Germline-derived CDR1 and CDR2 are SEHNR and FQNEAQ (reference sequence). The junction had 10 bases not matched to a gene; V was cut back by 5 bases and J by 5 bases. This CDR3 spans 17 amino acids. This CDR3 is CASSAGLAGGPMDEQYF. DNA for the CDR3: TGTGCCAGCAGCGCCGGACTAGCGGGGGGGCCGATGGACGAGCAGTACTTC.

The rearrangement links TRBV20-1 to TRBJ2-7, with 7 bases lining up with TRBD2. The CDR3 runs to 13 residues. Trimming cost V 5 bases and J 2 bases; bases outside gene matches: 6. The germline V gene has CDR1 DFQATT and CDR2 SNEGSKA (reference sequence). CDR3 nucleotides: TGCAGTGCTTGGAGCGGGGTTACCTACGAGCAGTACTTC. Translated: CSAWSGVTYEQYF.

CDR3 loop: CASSPLVRGQYV. The CDR3 bases are TGTGCCAGTAGTCCCCTGGTCAGGGGGCAGTACGTC. The chain joins TRBV19 to TRBJ2-7, with a tentative D call TRBD1 (6 bases). The germline V and J ends were trimmed by 5 bases and 9 bases, with 14 bases remaining between them. CDR3 length: 12 residues. Germline CDR1 is LNHDA and CDR2 is SQIVND (reference sequence).

This clonotype was seen more than once but under ten times. This chain links TRBV5-1 with TRBJ2-3, with unresolved D. Between the trimmed V and J ends, which lost 4 bases and 0 bases, there was a span of 15 bases. CDR1 is SGHRS, CDR2 YFSETQ, per germline. This CDR3 spans 16 amino acids. Here the CDR3 reads CASSGGQMSSTDTQYF. The CDR3 DNA follows: TGCGCCAGCAGCGGTGGTCAGATGTCTAGCACAGATACGCAGTATTTT. The whole variable domain, remainder taken from reference TRBV5-1 and TRBJ2-3, is KAGVTQTPRYLIKTRGQQVTLSCSPISGHRSVSWYQQTPGQGLQFLFEYFSETQRNKGNFPGRFSGRQFSNSRSEMNVSTLELGDSALYLCASSGGQMSSTDTQYFGPGTRLTVL.

The chain recombines TRBV25-1 with TRBJ2-1; D perhaps matches TRBD2 (5 bases). V was trimmed by 8 bases and J by 8 bases, leaving 7 bases between them. The CDR3 contains 10 residues. CDR1 is MGHDK and CDR2 is SYGVNS in the germline V gene. The CDR3 loop is CASEGYEQFF. The CDR3, as DNA: TGTGCCAGCGAGGGCTATGAGCAGTTCTTC. Supplemented by reference TRBV25-1 and TRBJ2-1, the full variable domain reads EADIYQTPRYLVIGTGKKITLECSQTMGHDKMYWYQQDPGMELHLIHYSYGVNSTEKGDLSSESTVSRIRTEHFPLTLESARPSHTSQYLCASEGYEQFFGPGTRLTVL.

The table lists this clonotype with a few counts. The chain recombines TRBV7-2 with TRBJ1-4, with D unresolved. Germline V gene lookup returns CDR1 SGHTA and CDR2 FQGNSA. The V and J ends lost 10 bases and 7 bases respectively, with 16 bases between them. This CDR3 comprises 13 residues. As DNA, the CDR3 is TGTGCCACCCGGGCAGGTCGTGGTGAAAAACTGTTTTTT. This codes for CATRAGRGEKLFF.

This clonotype was seen a handful of times. The V call is TRBV6-2 or TRBV6-3, the J call TRBJ2-1; 8 bases are shared with TRBD1. CDR3 length: 15 residues. Germline V CDR1 and CDR2: MNHEY, SVGEGT. Germline trimming cut 5 bases from V and 0 bases from J; bases unmatched to any gene: 3. The chain's CDR3 is CASSETGGSYNEQFF. CDR3 bases: TGTGCCAGCAGTGAAACAGGGGGCTCCTACAATGAGCAGTTCTTC.

The chain couples TRBV3-1 to TRBJ2-7; D perhaps matches TRBD2 (6 bases). V shed 1 base and J shed 7 bases, with 11 bases lying between them. The CDR3 spans 13 residues. Germline V gene data show CDR1 as LGHDT and CDR2 as YNNKEL (reference sequence). CDR3 region: CASSQVNSGEQYF. CDR3 in DNA: TGTGCCAGCAGCCAAGTGAACAGCGGGGAGCAGTACTTC.